What follows are 9 T cell receptor beta chains derived from one specimen sequenced in a study of blood T cell repertoires in COVID-19. TCRdb keeps only in-frame clones here, not all; method: immunoSEQ multiplex PCR. The sample holds 270,000 or so clones, about nine tenths seen once. Sequencing was carried out using peripheral blood. These receptors were collected from a woman aged 25 to 45 with active or convalescent COVID-19.

This chain connects TRBV18 to TRBJ2-7, with 11 bases that match TRBD1. The germline CDR1 and CDR2 sequences are KGHSH and LQKENI. Trimming took 3 bases from V and 6 from J; bases not matched to a gene: 10. The CDR3 length is 16 residues. CDR3 loop: CASSPLNPGTGGEQYF. As DNA, the CDR3 is TGTGCCAGCTCACCCCTAAATCCCGGGACAGGGGGCGAGCAGTACTTC. The entire variable domain, with the rest obtained from reference TRBV18 and TRBJ2-7, is as follows: NAGVMQNPRHLVRRRGQEARLRCSPMKGHSHVYWYRQLPEEGLKFMVYLQKENIIDESGMPKERFSAEFPKEGPSILRIQQVVRGDSAAYFCASSPLNPGTGGEQYFGPGTRLTVT.

The chain recombines TRBV7-3 with TRBJ2-5; 7 nucleotides agree with TRBD2. The V and J ends lost 5 bases and 4 bases, in that order; junction bases with no gene match: 7. CDR1 SGHTA and CDR2 FQGTGA come from the germline V gene. This CDR3 contains 14 residues. DNA of the CDR3: TGTGCCAGCAGCCCGGGGGGTGGGGGAGAGACCCAGTACTTC. It is translated as CASSPGGGGETQYF.

The rearrangement joins TRBV19 to TRBJ1-2; TRBD1 matches 7 bases. CDR1 LNHDA and CDR2 SQIVND come from the germline V gene (reference sequence). CDR3 length equals 14 residues. With 3 bases clipped from V and 0 bases from J, the junction kept 1 base outside the gene matches. Here the CDR3 DNA reads TGTGCCAGTAGTATGGGGACAGCTAACTATGGCTACACCTTC. It yields the protein CASSMGTANYGYTF.

The chain joins TRBV5-1 to TRBJ1-6; unclear D gene. Trimming took off 0 bases at V and 6 bases at J, with 10 bases between the two ends. Germline lookup yields CDR1 SGHRS and CDR2 YFSETQ. The CDR3 contains 15 residues. The CDR3 sequence: CASSLGAESNSPLHF. Here the CDR3 DNA reads TGCGCCAGCAGCTTGGGGGCAGAAAGTAATTCACCCCTCCACTTT.

The chain uses TRBV2 and TRBJ1-2; weak D call: TRBD1 (5 bases). Germline-derived CDR1 and CDR2 are SNHLY and FYNNEI. The CDR3 is 15 residues long. Trimming took 1 base from V and 4 from J, leaving 13 bases between them. This CDR3 is CASSEEGQGGYGYTF. The CDR3 DNA sequence: TGTGCCAGCAGTGAAGAGGGGCAGGGCGGCTATGGCTACACCTTC. The complete variable domain, with remaining parts taken from reference TRBV2 and TRBJ1-2, reads EPEVTQTPSHQVTQMGQEVILRCVPISNHLYFYWYRQILGQKVEFLVSFYNNEISEKSEIFDDQFSVERPDGSNFTLKIRSTKLEDSAMYFCASSEEGQGGYGYTFGSGTRLTVV.

This clone is a singleton in its sample. This chain connects TRBV7-3 to TRBJ1-1, with TRBD1 as a possible D gene (6 bases). V lost 5 bases to trimming and J lost 4 bases, with 11 bases between them. The germline V gene has CDR1 SGHTA and CDR2 FQGTGA. The CDR3 totals 13 residues. The CDR3 here is CASSLTGTTEAFF. The CDR3 region has the DNA TGTGCCAGCAGCCTTACAGGGACCACTGAAGCTTTCTTT.

This chain uses TRBV18 with TRBJ1-2, with TRBD1 identical over 8 bases. V was pared by 3 bases and J by 4 bases, with 7 bases of the junction left unmatched. This CDR3 has 15 amino acids. Germline-derived CDR1 and CDR2 are KGHSH and LQKENI. The CDR3 coding sequence is TGTGCCAGCTCACCCTCGGACAGGGTGTCCTATGGCTACACCTTC. It codes for CASSPSDRVSYGYTF.

The J gene is TRBJ1-1, the V gene TRBV28; the D gene is possibly TRBD1 (6 bases). This CDR3 has 12 residues. Germline lookup yields CDR1 MDHEN and CDR2 SYDVKM. The V end was cut by 6 bases, the J end by 5 bases, with 10 bases between. Written as DNA, the CDR3 is TGTGCCAGCAGAGGGGGGGGGACTGAAGCTTTCTTT. Its translation: CASRGGGTEAFF.

V usage is TRBV29-1 and J usage is TRBJ1-1, with D unresolved. Germline V gene sequence: CDR1 SQVTM, CDR2 ANQGSEA. The CDR3 has 13 residues. This chain's CDR3 is CRAAGLVNTEAFF. CDR3 bases: TGCAGGGCCGCGGGGTTGGTGAACACTGAAGCTTTCTTT.